The 19 T cell receptor beta chains presented below share a single source sample, sequenced in a study of control samples from healthy donors and cancer patients. Sequenced by immunoSEQ multiplex PCR; TCRdb stores in-frame clones only, minus some. In the table there are roughly 120,000 clones, more than 85% of which are singletons. Sequences were obtained from PBMCs. The receptor source for this set is a man aged 50 to 59 with head and neck cancer.

The chain carries TRBV27 and TRBJ2-2; 8 bases are shared with TRBD1. The CDR3 consists of 14 residues. Trimming removed 6 bases from V and 4 bases from J; junction bases left unmatched: 4. The V gene's germline CDR1 is MNHEY and CDR2 SMNVEV (reference sequence). In nucleotides, the CDR3 is TGTGCCAGCAGCGGGACAGGCCGCACCGGGGAGCTGTTTTTT. This sequence encodes CASSGTGRTGELFF.

The chain recombines TRBV6-5 with TRBJ1-2; 7 bases are shared with TRBD1. This CDR3 contains 14 residues. Germline-derived CDR1 and CDR2 are MNHEY and SVGAGI. Trimming at V came to 0 bases and at J to 7 bases, leaving 5 bases not matched to a gene. The CDR3 here is CASSYSTGNAGYTF. In DNA form, the CDR3 reads TGTGCCAGCAGTTACTCGACAGGGAACGCTGGCTACACCTTC.

V gene TRBV3-1 (or the pseudogene TRBV3-2) combines with J gene TRBJ2-1; 7 bases agree with TRBD2. There are 15 residues in the CDR3. V was pared by 4 bases and J by 8 bases, with 11 bases of the junction left unmatched. Germline V gene sequence: CDR1 LGHDT, CDR2 YNNKEL (reference sequence). Written as DNA, the CDR3 is TGTGCCAGCAGCCCCCAGTACGGGGGAGGGGATGAGCAGTTCTTC. Its protein product is CASSPQYGGGDEQFF.

The chain is built from TRBV12-3 or TRBV12-4 and TRBJ1-2; D gene ambiguous. V shed 5 bases and J shed 4 bases, with 11 bases lying between them. The CDR3 spans 13 residues. Written as DNA, the CDR3 is TGTGCCAGCAGTGCGGAAGGAGGCTATGGCTACACCTTC. This translates into CASSAEGGYGYTF.

Only one count was recorded for this clone. Other DNA sequences within the sample encode an identical CDR3. The chain combines TRBV3-1 (or the pseudogene TRBV3-2) with TRBJ1-2; D is unclear. Germline CDR1 and CDR2: LGHDT and YNNKEL (reference sequence). The CDR3 extends over 13 amino acids. V gave up 6 bases and J gave up 1 base, with 9 bases separating them. CDR3 in amino acids: CASSRTDNYGYTF. Written as DNA, the CDR3 is TGTGCCAGCAGTCGGACTGATAACTATGGCTACACCTTC.

This chain joins TRBV7-2 and TRBJ1-6; D might be TRBD1 (5 bases). CDR1 and CDR2 from the germline V gene are SGHTA and FQGNSA. Trimming cost V 6 bases and J 7 bases, with 25 bases left between them. CDR3 size: 18 residues. CDR3 protein: CASSLSYRSVRKNSPLHF. CDR3 DNA sequence: TGTGCCAGCAGTCTCTCATACAGGTCGGTTAGGAAAAATTCACCCCTCCACTTT.

A remark on this clone: One end of the junction fails to match germline, which may point to a read error. V gene TRBV3-1 (or the pseudogene TRBV3-2) combines with J gene TRBJ2-7; D is possibly TRBD1 or TRBD2 (5 bases each). Germline V gene lookup returns CDR1 LGHDT and CDR2 YNNKEL (reference sequence). The CDR3 sequence is 11 residues long. This CDR3 reads CASSQAGTEIF. CDR3 DNA: TGTGCCAGCAGCCAGGCCGGGACCGAGATCTTC.

This clone was detected a few times. The chain is built from TRBV7-2 and TRBJ2-3; 15 bases are a match to TRBD2. Trimming removed 1 base from V and 6 bases from J; junction bases left unmatched: 8. The CDR3 is 18 residues long. Germline-derived CDR1 and CDR2 are SGHTA and FQGNSA. The CDR3 nucleotides are TGTGCCAGCAGCTTAGAGGGACTAGCGGGGGGTCTCCGGGATACGCAGTATTTT. Encoded protein: CASSLEGLAGGLRDTQYF.

This sequence joins TRBV10-3 and TRBJ1-1; the D gene is possibly TRBD1 (6 bases). This CDR3 comprises 12 residues. Germline V gene sequence: CDR1 ENHRY, CDR2 SYGVKD. V was cut by 7 bases and J by 6 bases, with 12 bases left in between. The CDR3 sequence is CAITTGTPEAFF. In DNA form, the CDR3 reads TGTGCCATCACAACCGGGACACCTGAAGCTTTCTTT.

J is TRBJ1-1 and V is TRBV5-8; D is uncertain. The CDR3 spans 13 residues. The V end was cut by 2 bases, the J end by 1 base, with 6 bases between. CDR1 is SGHTS, CDR2 YDEGEE, per germline. CDR3 in DNA: TGTGCCAGCAGCTTACGCCCGAACACTGAAGCTTTCTTT. It encodes CASSLRPNTEAFF.

V gene TRBV7-2 combines with J gene TRBJ2-5; a possible D gene is TRBD2 (6 bases). This CDR3 spans 15 amino acids. Germline CDR1 and CDR2: SGHTA and FQGNSA. Trimming shortened V by 4 bases and J by 5 bases, and 17 bases separated the two germline ends. The CDR3 DNA follows: TGTGCCAGCAGCTGGGACCGGGGGAAGGAGGAGACCCAGTACTTC. It encodes CASSWDRGKEETQYF.

The rearrangement joins TRBV4-3 to TRBJ1-6; D uncertain. Per germline, CDR1 LGHNA and CDR2 YSLEER. The CDR3 is made up of 14 amino acids. Trimming cost V 4 bases and J 5 bases, with 9 bases left between them. CDR3 sequence: CASSPGRNNSPLHF. The CDR3 DNA reads TGCGCCAGCAGCCCTGGACGGAATAATTCACCCCTCCACTTT.

As DNA, the CDR3 is TGTGCCAGCAGTGTGTCAGGGCAGAATTCACCCCTCCACTTT. Translating it yields CASSVSGQNSPLHF. J is TRBJ1-6 and V is TRBV25-1; D perhaps matches TRBD1 (5 bases). The CDR3 covers 14 residues. Germline V lookup: CDR1 MGHDK, CDR2 SYGVNS. The V end lost 4 bases, the J end lost 7 bases, and 11 bases lay between the germline ends.

The chain combines TRBV27 with TRBJ2-7, with TRBD1 matching over 10 bases. V shed 6 bases and J 6 bases; nucleotides not matched to a gene: 14. Germline V CDR1 and CDR2: MNHEY, SMNVEV (reference sequence). The CDR3 is 16 amino acids. CDR3 nucleotide sequence: TGTGCCAGCAGCCGACCGGGACAGGGGCCGGGGGGCGAGCAGTACTTC. It codes for CASSRPGQGPGGEQYF.

The chain carries TRBV7-8 and TRBJ1-1; tentative D call: TRBD1 (5 bases). CDR1 is SGHVS, CDR2 FQNEAQ, per germline. CDR3 length equals 13 residues. Trimming pared 1 base from V and 4 bases from J, leaving 7 bases between. CDR3 amino acids: CASSLGGGTEAFF. In DNA form, the CDR3 reads TGTGCCAGCAGCTTAGGGGGGGGCACTGAAGCTTTCTTT.

The chain links TRBV7-2 to TRBJ2-6; TRBD2 agrees at 10 bases. Germline CDR1 reads SGHTA; CDR2 reads FQGNSA. This CDR3 has 18 amino acids. V shed 5 bases and J 0 bases; nucleotides not matched to a gene: 7. The CDR3 DNA reads as TGTGCCAGCAGCCCCATTAGCGGGGGGCGCTCTGGGGCCAACGTCCTGACTTTC. Its translation: CASSPISGGRSGANVLTF.

J is TRBJ1-1 and V is TRBV6-2 or TRBV6-3; tentative D call: TRBD1 (6 bases). The CDR3 sequence is 12 residues long. The germline V gene encodes CDR1 MNHEY and CDR2 SVGEGT. Trimming shortened V by 6 bases and J by 4 bases, and 9 bases separated the two germline ends. The CDR3 spells CASSEGGTEAFF. The CDR3 coding sequence is TGTGCCAGCAGCGAAGGGGGCACTGAAGCTTTCTTT.

This chain links TRBV18 with TRBJ1-1; 8 nucleotides match TRBD1. This CDR3 contains 15 residues. Trimming removed 4 bases from V and 0 bases from J; junction bases left unmatched: 4. The V gene's germline CDR1 is KGHSH and CDR2 LQKENI. The DNA for the CDR3 is TGTGCCAGCTCACTATCGACAGGGGTGAACACTGAAGCTTTCTTT. This translates into CASSLSTGVNTEAFF.

J is TRBJ2-1 and V is TRBV7-3; D is ambiguous. Per germline, CDR1 SGHTA and CDR2 FQGTGA. The CDR3 totals 13 residues. V was clipped by 0 bases and J by 6 bases, with 6 bases between them. The CDR3 coding sequence is TGTGCCAGCAGCTTAACGTGGGCCAATGAGCAGTTCTTC. It is translated as CASSLTWANEQFF.